This T cell receptor beta chain emerged from a study of CD4 T cells in relation to SARS-CoV-2 and coronaviruses. Study summary: After 10 to 11 days of antigen culture, PBMC TCR beta CDR3s were sequenced.

Comments on this clone: The antigen remains unidentified.

The study, taken as a whole, reports: Each donor contributed either pre-pandemic or post-infection samples, not both.

Method: immunoSEQ multiplex PCR; TCRdb's copy keeps in-frame clones and lacks some. The table shows under 20,000 clones, with over 80% occurring only once. Unexposed donor CD4+ T cells date from 2011-2018, before the COVID-19 pandemic. The cells were cultured for approximately 10 days before CD4+ T cells were isolated. Unexposed-donor CD4+ T cells were probed with SARS-CoV-2 S/N and four cold-coronavirus spikes, cells permitting. Cultures held 1.5 million to 2.5 million PBMCs per well with around 9.4 IU/ml IL-2. The germline V gene has CDR1 SGHTA and CDR2 FQGNSA. V dropped 1 base and J dropped 8; count of bases not matched to a gene: 7. This CDR3 has 14 amino acids.

The sequence came from a human donor in good health. The specimen sequenced was CD4+ T cells from PBMCs, cultured in vitro. This chain connects TRBV7-2 to TRBJ1-1, with 7 bases aligning to TRBD1. The CDR3 sequence is CASSLGTGLVEAFF. In DNA, the CDR3 is TGTGCCAGCAGCTTAGGGACAGGTCTTGTCGAAGCTTTCTTT.